Below are 23 T cell receptor beta chains sequenced from a single sample in a study of post-analysis software for immune sequencing data. The TCR beta cDNA libraries contained unique molecular identifiers. TCRdb redid the calling of the PCR reads with MiXCR, one entry per CDR3 protein. The sample holds 350,000 to 450,000 distinct CDR3 sequences; around 33% are singletons and the top ten take roughly an eighth. Study-wide results and caveats: A few TRBV segments (TRBV5-6, TRBV5-1 and TRBV20-1 among them) occurred more frequently in patients than in controls.

These receptors' targets are unknown. The sequencing input was blood. Receptor source: a girl aged 5-17 years with multiple sclerosis.

The chain recombines TRBV7-2 with TRBJ2-5; the match to TRBD1 covers 7 bases. The CDR3 is 14 residues long. The germline CDR1 and CDR2 sequences are SGHTA and FQGNSA. V lost 5 bases, J lost 1 base, and 4 bases stayed unmatched. The CDR3 DNA is TGTGCCAGCAGCCTACAGGGGCTCCAAGAGACCCAGTACTTC. Protein sequence: CASSLQGLQETQYF. The variable domain in full, completed from reference TRBV7-2 and TRBJ2-5, reads GAGVSQSPSNKVTEKGKDVELRCDPISGHTALYWYRQSLGQGLEFLIYFQGNSAPDKSGLPSDRFSAERTGGSVSTLTIQRTQQEDSAVYLCASSLQGLQETQYFGPGTRLLVL.

This clonotype has only a few counts. This chain connects TRBV7-9 to TRBJ2-3; 9 bases line up with TRBD2. CDR1 SEHNR and CDR2 FQNEAQ come from the germline V gene (reference sequence). The CDR3 has 16 residues. The V segment lost 4 bases and the J segment 2 bases; nucleotides outside the gene matches: 7. As DNA, the CDR3 is TGTGCCAGCAGCTCCGATAGCGGGGGCACCACAGATACGCAGTATTTT. Translating it yields CASSSDSGGTTDTQYF. The variable domain in full, with the rest retrieved from reference TRBV7-9 and TRBJ2-3, is DTGVSQNPRHKITKRGQNVTFRCDPISEHNRLYWYRQTLGQGPEFLTYFQNEAQLEKSRLLSDRFSAERPKGSFSTLEIQRTEQGDSAMYLCASSSDSGGTTDTQYFGPGTRLTVL.

The DNA of the CDR3 is TGCGCCAGCAGCGACGGAGGACAGGGACCTTCCCAAAACATTCAGTACTTC. Translated, it gives CASSDGGQGPSQNIQYF. V usage is TRBV5-1 and J usage is TRBJ2-4; 8 bases line up with TRBD1. Germline V gene sequence: CDR1 SGHRS, CDR2 YFSETQ. The CDR3 covers 17 residues. Trimming removed 4 bases from V and 5 bases from J; junction bases left unmatched: 14.

This clonotype was recorded once. The CDR3 nucleotides are TGTGCCAGCAGTTACGGGGGGGTCTTCACAGATACGCAGTATTTT. Translated, it gives CASSYGGVFTDTQYF. V usage is TRBV6-5 and J usage is TRBJ2-3; 7 nucleotides agree with TRBD2. Germline CDR1 is MNHEY and CDR2 is SVGAGI. CDR3 size: 15 residues. V dropped 2 bases and J dropped 2; count of bases not matched to a gene: 4.

The CDR3 DNA reads TGTGCCAGCAGCCCTGACAGGGGGACATATGGCTACACCTTC. It yields the protein CASSPDRGTYGYTF. The chain employs TRBV12-3 or TRBV12-4 and TRBJ1-2; TRBD1 matches at 9 bases. Trimming took 6 bases from V and 5 from J; bases not matched to a gene: 7. The CDR3 runs to 14 residues.

The chain employs TRBV27 and TRBJ2-3; D might be TRBD1 or TRBD2, each matching 5 bases. This CDR3 has 16 residues. CDR1 is MNHEY and CDR2 is SMNVEV in the germline V gene (reference sequence). V was clipped by 5 bases and J by 2 bases, with 17 bases between them. Here the CDR3 reads CASSTRVGEVTDTQYF. CDR3 DNA: TGTGCCAGCAGTACCAGGGTGGGGGAAGTCACAGATACGCAGTATTTT.

DNA for the CDR3: TGTGCCAGCCTCCGATGGCAGCGGAAGGCCTACGAGCAGTACTTC. Translated: CASLRWQRKAYEQYF. The chain carries TRBV21-1 and TRBJ2-7; the table's D gene call, TRBD2, was not cross checked with the DNA. TRBV21-1 is deemed a pseudogene. The CDR3 runs to 15 residues.

The chain recombines TRBV7-3 with TRBJ2-1; TRBD2 matches at 10 bases. V lost 3 bases, J lost 7 bases, and 6 bases stayed unmatched. From germline, CDR1 is SGHTA and CDR2 FQGTGA. The CDR3 loop spans 15 amino acids. CDR3 in DNA: TGTGCCAGCAGCTTCCTAGCGGGGGCAGGGAATGAGCAGTTCTTC. Protein sequence: CASSFLAGAGNEQFF. Looking up the rest from reference TRBV7-3 and TRBJ2-1 gives the full variable domain: GAGVSQTPSNKVTEKGKYVELRCDPISGHTALYWYRQSLGQGPEFLIYFQGTGAADDSGLPNDRFFAVRPEGSVSTLKIQRTERGDSAVYLCASSFLAGAGNEQFFGPGTRLTVL.

In its sample, this clonotype was seen a few times. V is TRBV11-1 and J is TRBJ2-1; no clear D gene. The CDR3 consists of 13 residues. V was trimmed by 8 bases and J by 0 bases, leaving 8 bases between them. CDR1 SGHAT and CDR2 FQDESV come from the germline V gene (reference sequence). The CDR3 sequence: CASSRYSYNEQFF. DNA of the CDR3: TGTGCCAGCTCACGGTACTCCTACAATGAGCAGTTCTTC.

The rearrangement links TRBV6-5 to TRBJ2-7; unclear D gene. The V end lost 0 bases, the J end lost 1 base, and 7 bases lay between the germline ends. This CDR3 is built from 14 residues. Germline CDR1 reads MNHEY; CDR2 reads SVGAGI. The CDR3 sequence: CASSYSTSSYEQYF. In DNA, the CDR3 is TGTGCCAGCAGTTACTCGACGAGTTCCTACGAGCAGTACTTC.

This clonotype has ten or more counts. The chain employs TRBV6-1 and TRBJ2-7; tentative D call: TRBD2 (5 bases). CDR3 length equals 17 residues. The V end was cut by 6 bases, the J end by 0 bases, with 21 bases between. Germline V gives CDR1 MNHNS, CDR2 SASEGT. The CDR3 DNA reads as TGTGCCAGCAGACCTACTAGTATCGCGTTAAGCTCCTACGAGCAGTACTTC. Protein: CASRPTSIALSSYEQYF.

The chain has TRBV6-5 and TRBJ2-7; D gene unclear. The V end lost 4 bases, the J end lost 4 bases, and 17 bases lay between the germline ends. This CDR3 comprises 15 residues. Looked up from germline, CDR1 is MNHEY and CDR2 is SVGAGI. This chain's CDR3 is CASSFGFRRVYEQYF. CDR3 DNA: TGTGCCAGCAGTTTCGGGTTCCGGAGAGTGTACGAGCAGTACTTC.

The chain has TRBV7-9 and TRBJ2-1; D is perhaps TRBD2 (5 bases). V shed 5 bases and J shed 3 bases, with 14 bases lying between them. The CDR3 has 15 amino acids. Germline V lookup: CDR1 SEHNR, CDR2 FQNEAQ (reference sequence). CDR3 sequence: CASSEITRGYNEQFF. The CDR3 DNA is TGTGCCAGCAGCGAAATAACCCGGGGCTACAATGAGCAGTTCTTC. The full variable domain, its missing parts supplied by reference TRBV7-9 and TRBJ2-1, is DTGVSQNPRHKITKRGQNVTFRCDPISEHNRLYWYRQTLGQGPEFLTYFQNEAQLEKSRLLSDRFSAERPKGSFSTLEIQRTEQGDSAMYLCASSEITRGYNEQFFGPGTRLTVL.

In this sample, this clonotype turned up a few times. V and J are TRBV5-1 and TRBJ2-3, with D perhaps TRBD2 (5 bases). The CDR3 has 15 residues. Trimming removed 0 bases at V and 0 bases at J, with 8 bases between. Germline-derived CDR1 and CDR2 are SGHRS and YFSETQ. The CDR3 spells CASSLVGVSTDTQYF. CDR3 sequence (DNA): TGCGCCAGCAGCTTGGTCGGGGTTAGCACAGATACGCAGTATTTT.

This clonotype was counted a few times. The chain is built from TRBV20-1 and TRBJ2-7; TRBD2 aligns across 7 bases. The V gene's germline CDR1 is DFQATT and CDR2 SNEGSKA (reference sequence). Trimming took 6 bases from V and 3 from J; bases not matched to a gene: 8. The length of the CDR3 is 13 residues. Here the CDR3 DNA reads TGCAGTGCCGCGGGAGAGGTTGACTACGAGCAGTACTTC. This translates into CSAAGEVDYEQYF.

This clonotype has a handful of counts. The genes are TRBV15 and TRBJ2-1, with TRBD2 identical over 13 bases. Losses at the gene ends were 6 bases for V and 9 bases for J; bases not matched to a gene: 8. The CDR3 sequence is 15 residues long. Germline V lookup: CDR1 LNHNV, CDR2 YYDKDF (reference sequence). The CDR3 region is CATRETSGGAIEQFF. CDR3 in DNA: TGTGCCACCAGAGAAACTAGCGGGGGGGCAATTGAGCAGTTCTTC. Filled out from reference TRBV15 and TRBJ2-1, the complete variable domain reads DAMVIQNPRYQVTQFGKPVTLSCSQTLNHNVMYWYQQKSSQAPKLLFHYYDKDFNNEADTPDNFQSRRPNTSFCFLDIRSPGLGDTAMYLCATRETSGGAIEQFFGPGTRLTVL.

The chain combines TRBV6-2 or TRBV6-3 with TRBJ1-1; D ambiguous. The CDR3 has 11 residues. In germline, CDR1 is MNHEY, CDR2 SVGEGT. Trimming cost V 2 bases and J 7 bases, with 5 bases left between them. The CDR3 is CASSYQREAFF. In DNA form, the CDR3 reads TGTGCCAGCAGTTACCAGCGTGAAGCTTTCTTT.

This chain connects TRBV29-1 to TRBJ2-3; 8 nucleotides agree with TRBD2. CDR1 and CDR2 (germline): SQVTM, ANQGSEA. The CDR3 runs 16 residues. Trimming removed 0 bases from V and 2 bases from J; junction bases left unmatched: 7. CDR3 amino acids: CSVEDPGLEVTDTQYF. CDR3 sequence (DNA): TGCAGCGTTGAAGATCCGGGACTAGAGGTCACAGATACGCAGTATTTT.

This clonotype was detected only a few times. The chain combines TRBV5-6 with TRBJ2-7; D could derive from TRBD1 or TRBD2 (5 bases each). The V gene lost 4 bases and the J gene lost 5 bases, with 25 bases spanning the gap. This CDR3 region has 17 residues. Germline CDR1 reads SGHDT; CDR2 reads YYEEEE. The CDR3 loop is CASSPYSWGPRSHEQYF. DNA for the CDR3: TGTGCCAGCAGCCCCTATTCATGGGGACCGCGGTCCCACGAGCAGTACTTC. Complete variable domain (other parts from reference TRBV5-6 and TRBJ2-7): DAGVTQSPTHLIKTRGQQVTLRCSPKSGHDTVSWYQQALGQGPQFIFQYYEEEERQRGNFPDRFSGHQFPNYSSELNVNALLLGDSALYLCASSPYSWGPRSHEQYFGPGTRLTVT.

The chain is built from TRBV20-1 and TRBJ2-3; D is unclear. The V and J ends lost 2 bases and 4 bases respectively, with 4 bases between them. Looked up from germline, CDR1 is DFQATT and CDR2 is SNEGSKA (reference sequence). The length of the CDR3 is 11 residues. Here the CDR3 DNA reads TGCAGTGCTAGACCGTCAGATACGCAGTATTTT. The encoded protein is CSARPSDTQYF.

A single count supports this clonotype. The chain has TRBV6-5 and TRBJ1-2; D is perhaps TRBD1 (5 bases). CDR1 is MNHEY and CDR2 is SVGAGI in the germline V gene. This CDR3 has 14 amino acids. The germline V and J ends were trimmed by 8 bases and 6 bases, with 19 bases remaining between them. CDR3 nucleotides: TGTGCCAGCGGCTGGGTACGGGGGACCCATGGCTACACCTTC. Translated, it gives CASGWVRGTHGYTF.

CDR3 protein: CASSDTETGELFF. The CDR3 nucleotides are TGCGCCAGCAGCGATACAGAGACCGGGGAGCTGTTTTTT. The V gene is TRBV5-1, the J gene TRBJ2-2; D gene uncertain. Germline CDR1 and CDR2: SGHRS and YFSETQ. The CDR3 runs 13 residues. The germline V and J ends were trimmed by 4 bases and 5 bases, with 9 bases remaining between them.

The rearrangement joins TRBV6-2 or TRBV6-3 to TRBJ1-1; maybe TRBD1 (5 bases). Trimming shortened V by 0 bases and J by 4 bases, and 9 bases separated the two germline ends. Germline V gives CDR1 MNHEY, CDR2 SVGEGT. The CDR3 extends over 14 amino acids. The CDR3 DNA is TGTGCCAGCAGTTACTCGGGGGAAACCACTGAAGCTTTCTTT. Translated, it gives CASSYSGETTEAFF.